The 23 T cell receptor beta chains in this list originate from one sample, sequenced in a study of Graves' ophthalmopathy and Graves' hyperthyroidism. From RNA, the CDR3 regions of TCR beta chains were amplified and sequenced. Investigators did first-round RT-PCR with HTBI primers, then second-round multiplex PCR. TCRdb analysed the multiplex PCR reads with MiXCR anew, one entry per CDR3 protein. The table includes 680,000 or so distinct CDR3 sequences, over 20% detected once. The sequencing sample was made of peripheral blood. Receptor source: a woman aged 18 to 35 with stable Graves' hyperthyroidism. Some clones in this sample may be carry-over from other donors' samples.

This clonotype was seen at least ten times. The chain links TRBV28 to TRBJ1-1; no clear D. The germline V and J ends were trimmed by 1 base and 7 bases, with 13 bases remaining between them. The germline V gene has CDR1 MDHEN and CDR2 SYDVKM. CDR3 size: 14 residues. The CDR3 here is CASSLSLGRGEAFF. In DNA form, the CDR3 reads TGTGCCAGCAGTTTATCCCTCGGACGGGGTGAAGCTTTCTTT.

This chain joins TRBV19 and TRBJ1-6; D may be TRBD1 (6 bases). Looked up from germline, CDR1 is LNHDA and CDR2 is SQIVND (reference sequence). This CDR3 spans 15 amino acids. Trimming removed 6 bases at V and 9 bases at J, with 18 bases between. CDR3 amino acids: CASRTGRAGTSPLHF. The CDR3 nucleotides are TGTGCCAGTAGGACAGGTAGGGCGGGGACTTCACCCCTCCACTTT.

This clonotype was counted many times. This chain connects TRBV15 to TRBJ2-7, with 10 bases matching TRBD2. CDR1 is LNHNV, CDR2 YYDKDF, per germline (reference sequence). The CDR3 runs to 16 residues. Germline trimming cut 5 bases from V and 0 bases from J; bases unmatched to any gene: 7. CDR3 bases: TGTGCCACCAGCCCACCGGGACTAGCGAACTCCTACGAGCAGTACTTC. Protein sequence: CATSPPGLANSYEQYF.

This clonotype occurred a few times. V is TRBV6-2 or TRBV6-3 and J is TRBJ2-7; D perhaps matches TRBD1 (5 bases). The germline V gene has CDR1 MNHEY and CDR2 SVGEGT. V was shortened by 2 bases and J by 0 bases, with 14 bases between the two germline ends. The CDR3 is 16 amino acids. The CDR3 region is CASSYGPDDSSYEQYF. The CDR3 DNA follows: TGTGCCAGCAGTTACGGGCCAGATGACAGCTCCTACGAGCAGTACTTC.

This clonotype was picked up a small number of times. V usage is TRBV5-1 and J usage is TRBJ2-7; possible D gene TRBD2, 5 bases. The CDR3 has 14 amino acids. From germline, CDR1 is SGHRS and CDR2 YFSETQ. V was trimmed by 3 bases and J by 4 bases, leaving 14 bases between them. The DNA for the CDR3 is TGCGCCAGCAGCTGGGAATTAGGAGGATACGAGCAGTACTTC. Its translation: CASSWELGGYEQYF.

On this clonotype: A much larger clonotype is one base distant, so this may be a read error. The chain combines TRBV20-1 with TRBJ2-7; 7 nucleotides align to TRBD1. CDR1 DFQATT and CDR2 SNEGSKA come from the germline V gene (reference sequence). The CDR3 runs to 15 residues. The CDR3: CSAREYRDSRYGQYF. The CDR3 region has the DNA TGCAGTGCTAGAGAATACCGGGACAGTCGCTACGGGCAGTACTTC.

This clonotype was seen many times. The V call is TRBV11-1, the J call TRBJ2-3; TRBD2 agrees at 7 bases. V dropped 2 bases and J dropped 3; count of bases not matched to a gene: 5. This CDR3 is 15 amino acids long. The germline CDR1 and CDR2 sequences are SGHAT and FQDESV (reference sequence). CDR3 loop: CASSLTSVITDTQYF. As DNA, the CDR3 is TGTGCCAGCAGCTTAACTAGCGTAATTACAGATACGCAGTATTTT.

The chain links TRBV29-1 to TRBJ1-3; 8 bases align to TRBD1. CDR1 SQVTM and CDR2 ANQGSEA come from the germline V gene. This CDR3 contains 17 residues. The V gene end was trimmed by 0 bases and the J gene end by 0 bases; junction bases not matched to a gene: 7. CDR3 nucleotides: TGCAGCGTTGAAGACCTCCGGGACAGGACCTCTGGAAACACCATATATTTT. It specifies CSVEDLRDRTSGNTIYF.

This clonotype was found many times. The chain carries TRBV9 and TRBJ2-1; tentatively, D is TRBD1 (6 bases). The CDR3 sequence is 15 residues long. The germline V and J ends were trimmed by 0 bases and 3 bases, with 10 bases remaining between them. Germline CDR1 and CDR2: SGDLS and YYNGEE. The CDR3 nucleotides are TGTGCCAGCAGCGTAGAAGGGGGTTTCTACAATGAGCAGTTCTTC. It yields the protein CASSVEGGFYNEQFF.

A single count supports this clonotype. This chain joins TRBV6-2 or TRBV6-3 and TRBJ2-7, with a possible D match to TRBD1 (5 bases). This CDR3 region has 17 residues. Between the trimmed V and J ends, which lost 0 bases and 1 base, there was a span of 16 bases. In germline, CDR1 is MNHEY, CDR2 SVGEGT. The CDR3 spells CASSYSTAQVISYEQYF. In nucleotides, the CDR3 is TGTGCCAGCAGTTACTCGACGGCACAGGTGATTTCCTACGAGCAGTACTTC.

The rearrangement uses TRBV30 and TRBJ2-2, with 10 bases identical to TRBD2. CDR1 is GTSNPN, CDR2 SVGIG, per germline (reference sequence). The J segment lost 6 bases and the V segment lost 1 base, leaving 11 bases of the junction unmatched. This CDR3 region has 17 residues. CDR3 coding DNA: TGTGCCTGGAGTGCGCATGGCAGCGGGAGGGCCCCCGGGGAGCTGTTTTTT. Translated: CAWSAHGSGRAPGELFF.

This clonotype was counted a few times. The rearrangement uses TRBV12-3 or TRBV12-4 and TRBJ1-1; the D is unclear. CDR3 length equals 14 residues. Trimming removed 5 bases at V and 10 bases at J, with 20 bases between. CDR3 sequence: CASSPTHVRTTAFF. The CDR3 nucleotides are TGTGCCAGCAGTCCCACGCATGTTCGAACTACAGCTTTCTTT.

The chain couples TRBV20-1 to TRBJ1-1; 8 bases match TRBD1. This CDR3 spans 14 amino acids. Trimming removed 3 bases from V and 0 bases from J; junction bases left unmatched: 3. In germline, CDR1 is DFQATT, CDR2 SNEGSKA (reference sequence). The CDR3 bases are TGCAGTGCTAGGGGACAGGTTTTGAACACTGAAGCTTTCTTT. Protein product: CSARGQVLNTEAFF.

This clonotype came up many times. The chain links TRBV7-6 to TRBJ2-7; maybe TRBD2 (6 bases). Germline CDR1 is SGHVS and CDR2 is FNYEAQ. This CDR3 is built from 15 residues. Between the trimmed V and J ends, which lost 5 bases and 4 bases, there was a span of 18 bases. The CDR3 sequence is CASSEGKAGRYEQYF. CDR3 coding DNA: TGTGCCAGCAGCGAGGGGAAGGCGGGACGGTACGAGCAGTACTTC.

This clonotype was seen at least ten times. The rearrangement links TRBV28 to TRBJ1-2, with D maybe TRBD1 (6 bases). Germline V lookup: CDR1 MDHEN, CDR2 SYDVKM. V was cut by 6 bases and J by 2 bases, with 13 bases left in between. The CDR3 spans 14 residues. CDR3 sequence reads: CASRYRVINYGYTF. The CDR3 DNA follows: TGTGCCAGCAGATACAGGGTGATCAACTATGGCTACACCTTC.

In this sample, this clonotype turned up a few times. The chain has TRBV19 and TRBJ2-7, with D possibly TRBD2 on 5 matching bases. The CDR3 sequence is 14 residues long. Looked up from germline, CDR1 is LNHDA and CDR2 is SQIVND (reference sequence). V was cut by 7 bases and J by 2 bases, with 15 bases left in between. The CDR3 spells CASIATDGTYEQYF. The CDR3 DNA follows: TGTGCCAGTATAGCAACCGACGGGACCTACGAGCAGTACTTC.

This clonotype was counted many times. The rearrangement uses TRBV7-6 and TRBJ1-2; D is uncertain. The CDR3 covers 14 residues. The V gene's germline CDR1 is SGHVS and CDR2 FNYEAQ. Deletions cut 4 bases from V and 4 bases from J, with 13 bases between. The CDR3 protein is CASSSPYRSYGYTF. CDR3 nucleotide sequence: TGTGCCAGCAGCTCCCCGTACAGATCCTATGGCTACACCTTC. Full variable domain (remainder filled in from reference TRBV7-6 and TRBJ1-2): GAGVSQSPRYKVTKRGQDVALRCDPISGHVSLYWYRQALGQGPEFLTYFNYEAQQDKSGLPNDRFSAERPEGSISTLTIQRTEQRDSAMYRCASSSPYRSYGYTFGSGTRLTVV.

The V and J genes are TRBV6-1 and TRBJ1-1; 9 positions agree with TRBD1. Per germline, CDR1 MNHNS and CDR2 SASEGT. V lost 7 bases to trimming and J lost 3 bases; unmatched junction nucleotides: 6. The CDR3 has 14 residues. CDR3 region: CASNQDRGDTEAFF. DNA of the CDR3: TGTGCCAGCAACCAGGACAGGGGCGACACTGAAGCTTTCTTT.

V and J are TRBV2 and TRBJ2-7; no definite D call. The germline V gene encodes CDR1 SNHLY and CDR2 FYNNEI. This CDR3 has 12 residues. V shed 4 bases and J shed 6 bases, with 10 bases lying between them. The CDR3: CASSAQVAEQYF. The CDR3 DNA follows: TGTGCCAGCAGTGCTCAGGTCGCCGAGCAGTACTTC. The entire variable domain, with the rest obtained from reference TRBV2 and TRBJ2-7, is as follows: EPEVTQTPSHQVTQMGQEVILRCVPISNHLYFYWYRQILGQKVEFLVSFYNNEISEKSEIFDDQFSVERPDGSNFTLKIRSTKLEDSAMYFCASSAQVAEQYFGPGTRLTVT.

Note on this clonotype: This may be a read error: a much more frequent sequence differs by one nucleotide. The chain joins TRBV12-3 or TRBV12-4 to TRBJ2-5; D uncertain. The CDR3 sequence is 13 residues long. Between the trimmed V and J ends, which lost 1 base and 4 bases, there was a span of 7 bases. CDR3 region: CASSLDWGETQYF. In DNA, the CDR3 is TGTGCCAGCAGTTTAGACTGGGGAGAGACCCAGTACTTC.

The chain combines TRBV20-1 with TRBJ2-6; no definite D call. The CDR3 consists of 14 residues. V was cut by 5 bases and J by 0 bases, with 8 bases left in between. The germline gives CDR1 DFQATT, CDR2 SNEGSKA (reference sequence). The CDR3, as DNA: TGCAGTGCTGAGATCCACTCTGGGGCCAACGTCCTGACTTTC. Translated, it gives CSAEIHSGANVLTF.

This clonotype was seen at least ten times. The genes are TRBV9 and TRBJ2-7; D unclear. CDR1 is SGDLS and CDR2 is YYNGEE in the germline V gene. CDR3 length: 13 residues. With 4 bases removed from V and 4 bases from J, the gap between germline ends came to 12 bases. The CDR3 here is CASSPASGYEQYF. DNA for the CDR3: TGTGCCAGCAGCCCCGCATCGGGTTACGAGCAGTACTTC.

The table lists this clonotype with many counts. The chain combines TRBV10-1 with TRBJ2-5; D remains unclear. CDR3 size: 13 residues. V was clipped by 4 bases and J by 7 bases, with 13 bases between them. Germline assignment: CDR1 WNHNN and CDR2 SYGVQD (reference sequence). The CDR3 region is CASSGTSRVTQYF. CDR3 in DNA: TGCGCCAGCAGTGGGACCTCACGGGTGACCCAGTACTTC.